The 17 T cell receptor beta chains in this list originate from one sample, sequenced in a study of radiation and T cells in renal cell carcinoma. Sequencing used immunoSEQ multiplex PCR; TCRdb keeps in-frame clones, though not all of them. In the table there are roughly 100,000 clones, about 88% of which are singletons. Time point noted: baseline pretreatment blood. The treatment was: 15 Gy SBRT to primary tumor, nephrectomy 4 weeks later. The sample here was blood, taken from a patient whose treatment included radiotherapy and nephrectomy. These receptors came from a man over 45 with renal cell carcinoma.

The chain links TRBV5-1 to TRBJ2-7; 9 nucleotides line up with TRBD1. The CDR3 is 14 residues long. Losses at the gene ends were 4 bases for V and 4 bases for J; bases not matched to a gene: 6. CDR1 is SGHRS and CDR2 is YFSETQ in the germline V gene. DNA for the CDR3: TGCGCCAGCAGCCCCCGGACAGGGGAATACGAGCAGTACTTC. Amino acid sequence: CASSPRTGEYEQYF.

CDR3 protein: CASSSQRTSGITDTQYF. CDR3 in DNA: TGCGCCAGCAGCTCACAAAGGACTAGCGGGATCACAGATACGCAGTATTTT. The chain has TRBV5-1 and TRBJ2-3; TRBD2 matches 12 bases. Germline loops: CDR1 SGHRS, CDR2 YFSETQ. Trimming removed 3 bases from V and 2 bases from J; junction bases left unmatched: 7. CDR3 size: 17 residues.

The rearrangement joins TRBV11-2 to TRBJ1-5; 7 bases are a match to TRBD1. The germline V gene encodes CDR1 SGHAT and CDR2 FQNNGV. V dropped 1 base and J dropped 2; count of bases not matched to a gene: 2. This CDR3 is built from 15 residues. The CDR3 region has the DNA TGTGCCAGCAGCTTAGGACAGGGAGGCAATCAGCCCCAGCATTTT. Amino acid sequence: CASSLGQGGNQPQHF.

V gene TRBV29-1 combines with J gene TRBJ2-7; a weak D match, TRBD1 (6 bases). Trimming shortened V by 6 bases and J by 3 bases, and 15 bases separated the two germline ends. The CDR3 extends over 13 amino acids. The germline CDR1 and CDR2 sequences are SQVTM and ANQGSEA. In DNA, the CDR3 is TGCAGCGTACGAGGGGGACATCACTACGAGCAGTACTTC. This translates into CSVRGGHHYEQYF.

This chain uses TRBV18 with TRBJ2-2, with D possibly TRBD2 on 7 matching bases. Trimming removed 8 bases from V and 0 bases from J, with 22 bases in between. Per germline, CDR1 KGHSH and CDR2 LQKENI. The CDR3 covers 18 residues. This CDR3 reads CASPIGGGAFPNTGELFF. For the CDR3, the DNA is TGTGCCAGCCCGATAGGAGGGGGGGCTTTTCCGAACACCGGGGAGCTGTTTTTT.

The genes are TRBV27 and TRBJ1-4; possible D gene TRBD1, 5 bases. Trimming cost V 6 bases and J 5 bases, with 16 bases left between them. Germline CDR1 MNHEY, CDR2 SMNVEV (reference sequence). The CDR3 contains 15 residues. The CDR3 DNA is TGTGCCAGCAGCCCACAGGTTGGGACCAATGAAAAACTGTTTTTT. It translates to CASSPQVGTNEKLFF.

This clone was observed a single time. The chain links TRBV12-5 to TRBJ2-7; a weak D match, TRBD1 (6 bases). The germline gives CDR1 LGHNT, CDR2 FRNRAP. The germline V and J ends were trimmed by 3 bases and 6 bases, with 12 bases remaining between them. The CDR3 totals 13 residues. The CDR3 DNA sequence: TGTGCTAGTGGTTTTTCACAGGGAAGCGAGCAGTACTTC. It codes for CASGFSQGSEQYF.

This sequence joins TRBV4-1 and TRBJ1-2, with D perhaps TRBD1 (6 bases). Germline lookup yields CDR1 MGHRA and CDR2 YSYEKL. Between the trimmed V and J ends, which lost 1 base and 7 bases, there was a span of 16 bases. This CDR3 region has 15 residues. The CDR3 sequence: CASSQGGMSGVGYTF. In DNA, the CDR3 is TGCGCCAGCAGCCAAGGTGGGATGTCAGGGGTTGGCTACACCTTC.

V is TRBV7-6 and J is TRBJ2-3; 11 nucleotides align to TRBD2. The CDR3 sequence is 18 residues long. In germline, CDR1 is SGHVS, CDR2 FNYEAQ. Trimming cost V 2 bases and J 0 bases; bases outside gene matches: 7. The CDR3 protein is CASSLRPTSGVSTDTQYF. The CDR3 DNA reads TGTGCCAGCAGCTTAAGGCCGACTAGCGGGGTTAGCACAGATACGCAGTATTTT.

The rearrangement links TRBV5-8 to TRBJ1-5, with a weak D call TRBD1 (5 bases). Trimming left V 5 bases short and J 5 bases short, with 11 bases between. Germline V gene data show CDR1 as SGHTS and CDR2 as YDEGEE. The CDR3 covers 13 residues. DNA of the CDR3: TGTGCCAGCAGGCGGACATCAGATCAGCCCCAGCATTTT. It specifies CASRRTSDQPQHF. The whole variable domain, remainder taken from reference TRBV5-8 and TRBJ1-5, is EAGVTQSPTHLIKTRGQQATLRCSPISGHTSVYWYQQALGLGLQFLLWYDEGEERNRGNFPPRFSGRQFPNYSSELNVNALELEDSALYLCASRRTSDQPQHFGDGTRLSIL.

The chain uses TRBV5-1 and TRBJ1-2; no definite D call. The V gene's germline CDR1 is SGHRS and CDR2 YFSETQ. Deletions cut 4 bases from V and 3 bases from J, with 13 bases between. The CDR3 sequence is 14 residues long. DNA of the CDR3: TGCGCCAGCAGCCCCTTGAATGCGGACTATGGCTACACCTTC. Amino acids: CASSPLNADYGYTF.

The CDR3 is CASSLNNQASGNTIYF. CDR3 sequence (DNA): TGTGCCAGCAGCTTGAATAATCAGGCCTCTGGAAACACCATATATTTT. V usage is TRBV5-6 and J usage is TRBJ1-3; D gene ambiguous. CDR1 and CDR2 (germline): SGHDT, YYEEEE. The CDR3 is 16 amino acids. V lost 1 base to trimming and J lost 0 bases, with 11 bases between them.

This clone occurred a few times. This rearrangement joins TRBV29-1 to TRBJ1-1, with D perhaps TRBD1 (5 bases). V dropped 4 bases and J dropped 4 bases, with 10 bases sitting between them. Per the germline V gene, CDR1 is SQVTM and CDR2 is ANQGSEA. The CDR3 is 12 amino acids. CDR3: CSVALGGTEAFF. CDR3 coding DNA: TGCAGCGTTGCTCTGGGGGGCACTGAAGCTTTCTTT.

The chain carries TRBV5-3 and TRBJ2-3; D is ambiguous. TRBV5-3 carries the ORF label, with uncertain function. Trimming cost V 5 bases and J 10 bases, with 5 bases left between them. The length of the CDR3 is 9 residues. CDR3 sequence (DNA): TGTGCCAGAAGGATTCCGCAGTATTTT. Translation: CARRIPQYF.

This clone was recorded once. J is TRBJ2-1 and V is TRBV7-2; TRBD1 is a possible D gene (6 bases). Germline CDR1 is SGHTA and CDR2 is FQGNSA. The V gene lost 6 bases and the J gene lost 0 bases, with 15 bases spanning the gap. The CDR3 totals 16 residues. The DNA of the CDR3 is TGTGCCAGCAGACTTACAGGGTCCCCCTCCTACAATGAGCAGTTCTTC. It specifies CASRLTGSPSYNEQFF.

This chain uses TRBV14 with TRBJ2-2; D not resolved. V was pared by 2 bases and J by 5 bases, with 12 bases between. CDR3 size: 15 residues. Germline CDR1 is SGHDN and CDR2 is FVKESK. Written as DNA, the CDR3 is TGTGCCAGCAGCCAAATTATTGGGGTAACCGGGGAGCTGTTTTTT. This encodes CASSQIIGVTGELFF. Drawing the rest from reference TRBV14 and TRBJ2-2, the complete variable domain is EAGVTQFPSHSVIEKGQTVTLRCDPISGHDNLYWYRRVMGKEIKFLLHFVKESKQDESGMPNNRFLAERTGGTYSTLKVQPAELEDSGVYFCASSQIIGVTGELFFGEGSRLTVL.

The rearrangement links TRBV9 to TRBJ2-7, with 13 bases aligning to TRBD2. CDR1 is SGDLS, CDR2 YYNGEE, per germline. V lost 7 bases, J lost 2 bases, and 9 bases stayed unmatched. The CDR3 contains 16 residues. The CDR3 reads CASGTGGLAGTYEQYF. In DNA, the CDR3 is TGTGCCAGCGGGACAGGGGGACTAGCGGGAACCTACGAGCAGTACTTC.